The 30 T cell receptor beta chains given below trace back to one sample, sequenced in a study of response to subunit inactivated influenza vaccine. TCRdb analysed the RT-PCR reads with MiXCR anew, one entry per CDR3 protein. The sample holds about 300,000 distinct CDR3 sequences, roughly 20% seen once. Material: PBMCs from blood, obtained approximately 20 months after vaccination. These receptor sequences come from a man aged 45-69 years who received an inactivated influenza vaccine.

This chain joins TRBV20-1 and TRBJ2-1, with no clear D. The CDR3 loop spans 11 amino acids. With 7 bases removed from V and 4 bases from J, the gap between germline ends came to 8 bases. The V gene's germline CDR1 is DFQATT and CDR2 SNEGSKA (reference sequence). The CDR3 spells CSGVDYNEQFF. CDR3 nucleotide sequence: TGCAGTGGAGTGGATTACAATGAGCAGTTCTTC.

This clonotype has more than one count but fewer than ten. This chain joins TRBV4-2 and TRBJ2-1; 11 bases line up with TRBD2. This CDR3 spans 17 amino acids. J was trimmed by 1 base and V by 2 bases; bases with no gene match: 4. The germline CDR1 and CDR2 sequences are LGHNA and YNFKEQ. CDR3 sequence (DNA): TGTGCCAGCAGCCAAATAGCGGGAGGGAGATCCTACAATGAGCAGTTCTTC. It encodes CASSQIAGGRSYNEQFF.

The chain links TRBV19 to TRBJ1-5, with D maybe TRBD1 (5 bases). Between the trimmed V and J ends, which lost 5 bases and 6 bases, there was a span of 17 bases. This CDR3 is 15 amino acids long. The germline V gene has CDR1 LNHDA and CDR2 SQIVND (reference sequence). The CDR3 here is CASSGRGGYGQPQHF. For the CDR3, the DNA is TGTGCCAGTAGTGGCCGGGGGGGTTACGGTCAGCCCCAGCATTTT.

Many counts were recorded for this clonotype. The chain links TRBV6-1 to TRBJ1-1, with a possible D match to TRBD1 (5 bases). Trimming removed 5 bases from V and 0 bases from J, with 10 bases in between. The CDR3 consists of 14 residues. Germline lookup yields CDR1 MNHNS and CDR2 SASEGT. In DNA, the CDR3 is TGTGCCAGCAGTCCGGGACGTCTGAACACTGAAGCTTTCTTT. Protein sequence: CASSPGRLNTEAFF.

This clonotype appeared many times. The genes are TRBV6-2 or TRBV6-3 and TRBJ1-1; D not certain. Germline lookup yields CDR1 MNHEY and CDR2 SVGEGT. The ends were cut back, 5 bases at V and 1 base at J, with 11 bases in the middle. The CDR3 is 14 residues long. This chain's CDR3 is CASSDPNWNTEAFF. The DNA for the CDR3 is TGTGCCAGCAGTGACCCGAATTGGAACACTGAAGCTTTCTTT.

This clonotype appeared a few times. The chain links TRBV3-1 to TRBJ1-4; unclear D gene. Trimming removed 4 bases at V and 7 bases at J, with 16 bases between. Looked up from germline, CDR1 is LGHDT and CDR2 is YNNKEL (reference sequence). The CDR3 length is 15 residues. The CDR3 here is CASSRNTVSGEKLFF. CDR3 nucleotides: TGTGCCAGCAGCCGCAACACGGTTTCCGGTGAAAAACTGTTTTTT.

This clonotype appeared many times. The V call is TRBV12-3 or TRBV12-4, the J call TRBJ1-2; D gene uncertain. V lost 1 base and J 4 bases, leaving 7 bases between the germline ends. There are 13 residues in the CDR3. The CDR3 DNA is TGTGCCAGCAGTTTAGATCCAGCCTATGGCTACACCTTC. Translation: CASSLDPAYGYTF.

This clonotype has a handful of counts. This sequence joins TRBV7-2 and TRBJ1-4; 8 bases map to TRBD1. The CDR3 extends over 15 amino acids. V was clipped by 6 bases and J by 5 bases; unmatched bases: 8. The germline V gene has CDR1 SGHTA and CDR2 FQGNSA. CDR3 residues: CASSRWTGTNEKLFF. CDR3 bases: TGTGCCAGCAGTCGATGGACAGGGACAAATGAAAAACTGTTTTTT.

The CDR3 is CASSFFGEQYF. In nucleotides, the CDR3 is TGTGCCAGCAGTTTTTTTGGCGAGCAGTACTTC. The chain carries TRBV28 and TRBJ2-7; D is unresolved. Trimming cost V 3 bases and J 6 bases, with 6 bases left between them. The V gene's germline CDR1 is MDHEN and CDR2 SYDVKM. The CDR3 runs to 11 residues.

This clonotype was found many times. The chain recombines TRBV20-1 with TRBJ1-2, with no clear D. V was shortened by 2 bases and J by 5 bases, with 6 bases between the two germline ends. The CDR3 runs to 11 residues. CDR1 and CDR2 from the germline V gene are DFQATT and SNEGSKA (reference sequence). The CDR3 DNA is TGCAGTGCTAGATCAGGTTATGGCTACACCTTC. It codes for CSARSGYGYTF.

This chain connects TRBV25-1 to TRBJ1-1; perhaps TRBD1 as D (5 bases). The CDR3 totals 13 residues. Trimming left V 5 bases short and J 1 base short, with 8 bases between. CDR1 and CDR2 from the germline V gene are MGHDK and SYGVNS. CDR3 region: CASSSGTNTEAFF. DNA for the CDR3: TGTGCCAGCAGTTCAGGGACGAACACTGAAGCTTTCTTT. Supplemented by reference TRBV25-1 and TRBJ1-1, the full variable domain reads EADIYQTPRYLVIGTGKKITLECSQTMGHDKMYWYQQDPGMELHLIHYSYGVNSTEKGDLSSESTVSRIRTEHFPLTLESARPSHTSQYLCASSSGTNTEAFFGQGTRLTVV.

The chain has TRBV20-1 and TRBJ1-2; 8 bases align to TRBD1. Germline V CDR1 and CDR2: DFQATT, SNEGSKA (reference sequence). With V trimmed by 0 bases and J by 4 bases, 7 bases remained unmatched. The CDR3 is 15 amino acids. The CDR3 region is CSARDYRTGRYGYTF. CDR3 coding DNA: TGCAGTGCTAGAGATTATCGGACAGGGCGCTATGGCTACACCTTC.

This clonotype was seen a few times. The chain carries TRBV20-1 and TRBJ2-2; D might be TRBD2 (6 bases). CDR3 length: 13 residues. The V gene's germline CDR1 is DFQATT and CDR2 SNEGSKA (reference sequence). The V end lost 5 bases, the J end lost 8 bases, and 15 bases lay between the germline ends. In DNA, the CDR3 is TGCAGTGCTGGGGGAGGAAGTGAGGGGGAGCTGTTTTTT. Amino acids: CSAGGGSEGELFF.

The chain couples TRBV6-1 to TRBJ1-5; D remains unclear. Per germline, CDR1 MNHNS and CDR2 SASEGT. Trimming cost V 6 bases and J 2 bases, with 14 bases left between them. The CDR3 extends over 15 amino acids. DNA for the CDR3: TGTGCCAGCAGAGCCGACTGGGGTGGCAATCAGCCCCAGCATTTT. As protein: CASRADWGGNQPQHF.

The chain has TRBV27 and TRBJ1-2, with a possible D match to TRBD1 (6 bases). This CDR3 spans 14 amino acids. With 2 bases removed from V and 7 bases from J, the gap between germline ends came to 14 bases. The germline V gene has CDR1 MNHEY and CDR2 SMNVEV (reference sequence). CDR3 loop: CASSLQGSRGGYTF. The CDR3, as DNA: TGTGCCAGCAGTTTACAGGGATCCAGGGGTGGCTACACCTTC.

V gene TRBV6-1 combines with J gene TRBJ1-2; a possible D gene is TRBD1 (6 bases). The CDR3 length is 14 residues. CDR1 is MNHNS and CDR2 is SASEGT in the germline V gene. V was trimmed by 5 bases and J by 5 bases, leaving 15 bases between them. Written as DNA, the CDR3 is TGTGCCAGCAGTCAACAGGGAAAGGGGTATGGCTACACCTTC. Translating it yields CASSQQGKGYGYTF.

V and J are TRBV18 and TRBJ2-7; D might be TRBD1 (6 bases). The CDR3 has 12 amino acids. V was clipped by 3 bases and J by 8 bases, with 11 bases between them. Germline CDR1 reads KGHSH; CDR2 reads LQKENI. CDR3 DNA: TGTGCCAGCTCACCGGGGGCAGATAAGCAGTACTTC. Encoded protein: CASSPGADKQYF.

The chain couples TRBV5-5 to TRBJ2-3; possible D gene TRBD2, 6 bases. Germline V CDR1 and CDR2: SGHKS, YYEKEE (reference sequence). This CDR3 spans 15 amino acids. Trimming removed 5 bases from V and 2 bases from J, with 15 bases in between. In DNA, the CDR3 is TGTGCCAGCAGATTGCTGGGAGGTCCCACAGATACGCAGTATTTT. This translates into CASRLLGGPTDTQYF. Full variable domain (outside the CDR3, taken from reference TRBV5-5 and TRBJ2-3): DAGVTQSPTHLIKTRGQQVTLRCSPISGHKSVSWYQQVLGQGPQFIFQYYEKEERGRGNFPDRFSARQFPNYSSELNVNALLLGDSALYLCASRLLGGPTDTQYFGPGTRLTVL.

The CDR3 DNA follows: TGCGCCAGCAGCTTGCAGGACAGGGGCCCTAACTATGGCTACACCTTC. This gives the protein CASSLQDRGPNYGYTF. The rearrangement joins TRBV5-1 to TRBJ1-2; 9 bases agree with TRBD1. The CDR3 has 16 residues. Per germline, CDR1 SGHRS and CDR2 YFSETQ. J gave up 0 bases and V 1 base, and 4 bases lay outside the gene matches.

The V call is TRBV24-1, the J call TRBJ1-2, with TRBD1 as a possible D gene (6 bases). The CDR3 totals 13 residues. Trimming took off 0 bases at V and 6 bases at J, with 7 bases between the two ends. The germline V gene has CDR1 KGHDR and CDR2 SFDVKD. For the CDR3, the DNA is TGTGCCACCAGTGATTTGGCAGGGGATGGCTACACCTTC. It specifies CATSDLAGDGYTF.

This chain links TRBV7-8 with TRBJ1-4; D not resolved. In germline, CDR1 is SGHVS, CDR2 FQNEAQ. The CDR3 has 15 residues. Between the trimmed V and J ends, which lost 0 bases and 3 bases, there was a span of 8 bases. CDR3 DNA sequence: TGTGCCAGCAGCTTAGCGGTACAGCCTAATGAAAAACTGTTTTTT. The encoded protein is CASSLAVQPNEKLFF.

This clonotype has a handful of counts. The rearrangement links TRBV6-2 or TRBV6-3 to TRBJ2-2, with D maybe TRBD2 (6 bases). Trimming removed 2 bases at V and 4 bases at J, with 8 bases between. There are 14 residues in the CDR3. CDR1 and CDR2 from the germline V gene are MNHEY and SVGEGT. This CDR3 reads CASSYLSGTGELFF. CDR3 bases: TGTGCCAGCAGTTACCTTAGCGGCACCGGGGAGCTGTTTTTT.

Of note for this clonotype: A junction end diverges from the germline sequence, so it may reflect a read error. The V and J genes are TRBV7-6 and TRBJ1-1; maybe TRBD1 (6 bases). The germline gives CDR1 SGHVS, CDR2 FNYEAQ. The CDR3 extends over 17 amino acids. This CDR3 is CASSLGPGTPPNSEAFF. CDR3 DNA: TGTGCCAGCAGCTTAGGGCCCGGGACACCCCCGAACAGTGAAGCTTTCTTT.

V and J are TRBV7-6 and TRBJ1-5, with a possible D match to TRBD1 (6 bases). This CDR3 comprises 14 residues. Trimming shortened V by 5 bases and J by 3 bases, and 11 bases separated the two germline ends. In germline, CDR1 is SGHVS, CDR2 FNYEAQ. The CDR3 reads CASSKAGANQPQHF. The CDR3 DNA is TGTGCCAGCAGCAAAGCGGGGGCCAATCAGCCCCAGCATTTT.

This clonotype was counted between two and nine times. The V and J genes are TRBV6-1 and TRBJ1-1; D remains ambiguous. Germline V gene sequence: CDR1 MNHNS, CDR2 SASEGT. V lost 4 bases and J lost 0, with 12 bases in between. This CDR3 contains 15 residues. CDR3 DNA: TGTGCCAGCAGTGGAGGGCCGGGATTGAACACTGAAGCTTTCTTT. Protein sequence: CASSGGPGLNTEAFF.

The CDR3 loop is CSVDQGTAVSIAFF. CDR3 DNA sequence: TGCTCAGTAGATCAGGGTACGGCGGTTTCGATAGCTTTCTTT. The chain combines TRBV20-1 with TRBJ1-1; tentative D call: TRBD1 (5 bases). CDR1 DFQATT and CDR2 SNEGSKA come from the germline V gene (reference sequence). The CDR3 has 14 amino acids.

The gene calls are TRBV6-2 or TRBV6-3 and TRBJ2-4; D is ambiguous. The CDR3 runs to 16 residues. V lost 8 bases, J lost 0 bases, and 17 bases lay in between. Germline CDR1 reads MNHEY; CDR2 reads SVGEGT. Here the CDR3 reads CASGFSRSGAKNIQYF. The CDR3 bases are TGTGCCAGCGGCTTTTCGAGGTCTGGAGCCAAAAACATTCAGTACTTC.

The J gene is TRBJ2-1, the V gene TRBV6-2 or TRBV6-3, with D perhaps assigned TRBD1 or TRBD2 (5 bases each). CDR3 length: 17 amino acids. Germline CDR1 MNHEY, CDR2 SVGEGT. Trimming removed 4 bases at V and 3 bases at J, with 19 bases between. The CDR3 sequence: CASSFGTGLGFYNEQFF. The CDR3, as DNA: TGTGCCAGCAGTTTCGGAACGGGGCTCGGGTTCTACAATGAGCAGTTCTTC.

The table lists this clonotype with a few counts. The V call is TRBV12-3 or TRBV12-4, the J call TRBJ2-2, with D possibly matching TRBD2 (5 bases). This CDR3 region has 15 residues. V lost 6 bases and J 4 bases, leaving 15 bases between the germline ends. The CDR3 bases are TGTGCCAGCAGCCTAGGAGGCCCTACCACCGGGGAGCTGTTTTTT. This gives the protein CASSLGGPTTGELFF.

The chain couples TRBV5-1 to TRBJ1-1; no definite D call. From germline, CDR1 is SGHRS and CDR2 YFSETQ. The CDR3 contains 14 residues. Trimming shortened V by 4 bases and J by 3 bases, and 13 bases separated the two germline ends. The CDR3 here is CASSPGPTDTEAFF. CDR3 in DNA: TGCGCCAGCAGCCCCGGGCCCACGGACACTGAAGCTTTCTTT.